Listed here are 4 T cell receptor beta chains from one sample, sequenced in a study of T cell responses to AZD1222 COVID-19 vaccine. TCRdb keeps only in-frame clones here, not all; method: immunoSEQ multiplex PCR. The sample contains 150,000 to 200,000 clones, 75% to 90% of which appear only once. Sequencing used peripheral blood, obtained on day 0 of MenACWY control vaccination. The receptors were sampled from an adult in good health.

The J gene is TRBJ1-4, the V gene TRBV15, with D perhaps TRBD1 (5 bases). The germline gives CDR1 LNHNV, CDR2 YYDKDF (reference sequence). The CDR3 has 14 amino acids. V was clipped by 2 bases and J by 6 bases, with 10 bases between them. The CDR3 DNA follows: TGTGCCACCAGCAGAAAGACGACAGATGAAAAACTGTTTTTT. Translating it yields CATSRKTTDEKLFF. Together with reference TRBV15 and TRBJ1-4, the CDR3 gives the full variable domain: DAMVIQNPRYQVTQFGKPVTLSCSQTLNHNVMYWYQQKSSQAPKLLFHYYDKDFNNEADTPDNFQSRRPNTSFCFLDIRSPGLGDTAMYLCATSRKTTDEKLFFGSGTQLSVL.

V usage is TRBV6-2 or TRBV6-3 and J usage is TRBJ1-5; D is undetermined. The CDR3 has 12 residues. Per germline, CDR1 MNHEY and CDR2 SVGEGT. Between the trimmed V and J ends, which lost 5 bases and 0 bases, there was a span of 2 bases. The CDR3: CASSTSNQPQHF. CDR3 bases: TGTGCCAGCAGTACTAGCAATCAGCCCCAGCATTTT.

The V gene is TRBV5-5, the J gene TRBJ2-6, with D tentatively TRBD1 or TRBD2 (5 bases each). The V end lost 1 base, the J end lost 2 bases, and 7 bases lay between the germline ends. Germline V CDR1 and CDR2: SGHKS, YYEKEE (reference sequence). The CDR3 is 15 residues long. CDR3 DNA sequence: TGTGCCAGCAGCTTGATGGGGGCTGGGGCCAACGTCCTGACTTTC. It translates to CASSLMGAGANVLTF. Based on the CDR3 plus reference TRBV5-5 and TRBJ2-6, the full variable domain is DAGVTQSPTHLIKTRGQQVTLRCSPISGHKSVSWYQQVLGQGPQFIFQYYEKEERGRGNFPDRFSARQFPNYSSELNVNALLLGDSALYLCASSLMGAGANVLTFGAGSRLTVL.

The rearrangement links TRBV29-1 to TRBJ1-5; 7 positions match TRBD1. The CDR3 totals 15 residues. Germline V gene data show CDR1 as SQVTM and CDR2 as ANQGSEA. V shed 6 bases, J shed 3 bases, and the junction held 11 bases outside the gene matches. The CDR3 nucleotides read TGCAGCGTCTCCACCGGGACAGCTAACAATCAGCCCCAGCATTTT. As protein: CSVSTGTANNQPQHF.